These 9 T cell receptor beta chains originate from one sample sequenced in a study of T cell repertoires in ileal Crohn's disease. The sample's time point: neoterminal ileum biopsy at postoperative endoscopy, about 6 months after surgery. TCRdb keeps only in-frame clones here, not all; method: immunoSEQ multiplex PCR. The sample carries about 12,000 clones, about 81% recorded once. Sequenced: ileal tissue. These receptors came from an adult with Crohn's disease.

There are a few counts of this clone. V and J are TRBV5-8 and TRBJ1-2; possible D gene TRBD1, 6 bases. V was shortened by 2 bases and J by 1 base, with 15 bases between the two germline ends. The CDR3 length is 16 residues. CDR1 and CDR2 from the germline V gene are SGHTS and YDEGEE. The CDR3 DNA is TGTGCCAGCAGCTTCAGTAGCCAGGGGATTAACTATGGCTACACCTTC. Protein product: CASSFSSQGINYGYTF.

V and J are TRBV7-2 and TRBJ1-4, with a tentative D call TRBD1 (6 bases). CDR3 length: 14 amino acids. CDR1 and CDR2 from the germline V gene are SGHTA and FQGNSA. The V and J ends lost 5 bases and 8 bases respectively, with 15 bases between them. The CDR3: CASSVRGEREKLFF. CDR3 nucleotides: TGTGCCAGCAGCGTCAGGGGAGAAAGGGAAAAACTGTTTTTT.

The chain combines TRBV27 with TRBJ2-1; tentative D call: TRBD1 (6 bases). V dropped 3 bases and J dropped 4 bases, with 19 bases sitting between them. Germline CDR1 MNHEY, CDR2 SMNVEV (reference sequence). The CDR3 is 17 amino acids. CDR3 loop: CASSFAETGPRYNEQFF. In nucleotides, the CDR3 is TGTGCCAGCAGTTTTGCAGAGACAGGTCCAAGGTACAATGAGCAGTTCTTC.

The CDR3 loop reads CASSEVPPYEQYF. The DNA of the CDR3 is TGTGCCAGCAGTGAAGTCCCCCCTTACGAGCAGTACTTC. This rearrangement joins TRBV2 to TRBJ2-7; D remains unclear. V shed 1 base and J shed 4 bases, with 8 bases lying between them. Germline CDR1 is SNHLY and CDR2 is FYNNEI. The CDR3 contains 13 residues.

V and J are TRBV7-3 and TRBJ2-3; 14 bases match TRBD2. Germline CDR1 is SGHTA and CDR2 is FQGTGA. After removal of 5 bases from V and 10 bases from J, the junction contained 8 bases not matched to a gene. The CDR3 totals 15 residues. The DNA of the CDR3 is TGTGCCAGCAGCGCGACTAGCGGGGGGGCCCGGCCGCAGTATTTT. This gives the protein CASSATSGGARPQYF.

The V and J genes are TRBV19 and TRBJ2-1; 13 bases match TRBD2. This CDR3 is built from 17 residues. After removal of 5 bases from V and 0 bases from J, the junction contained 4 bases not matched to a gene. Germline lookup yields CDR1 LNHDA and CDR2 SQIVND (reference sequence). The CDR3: CASSRTSGGLSYNEQFF. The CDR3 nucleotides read TGTGCCAGTAGTCGGACTAGCGGGGGCCTCTCCTACAATGAGCAGTTCTTC.

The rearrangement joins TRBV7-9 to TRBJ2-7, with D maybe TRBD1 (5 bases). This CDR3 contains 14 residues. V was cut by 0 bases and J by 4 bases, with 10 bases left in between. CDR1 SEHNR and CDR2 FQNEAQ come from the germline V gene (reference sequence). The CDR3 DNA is TGTGCCAGCAGCTTAGCGACAGTTCCGTACGAGCAGTACTTC. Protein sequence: CASSLATVPYEQYF.

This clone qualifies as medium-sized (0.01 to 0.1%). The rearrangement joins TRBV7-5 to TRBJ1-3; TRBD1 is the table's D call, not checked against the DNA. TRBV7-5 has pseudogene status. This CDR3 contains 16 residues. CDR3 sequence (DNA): TGTGCCAGAAGCCCGGGACAGATCCCTCCTGGAAACACCATATATTTT. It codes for CARSPGQIPPGNTIYF.

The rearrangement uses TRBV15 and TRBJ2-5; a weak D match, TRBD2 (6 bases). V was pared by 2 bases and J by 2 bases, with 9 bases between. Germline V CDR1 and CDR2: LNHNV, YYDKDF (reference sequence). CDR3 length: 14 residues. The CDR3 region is CATSRIGGQETQYF. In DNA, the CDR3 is TGTGCCACCAGCAGAATCGGAGGGCAAGAGACCCAGTACTTC. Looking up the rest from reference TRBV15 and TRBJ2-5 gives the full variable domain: DAMVIQNPRYQVTQFGKPVTLSCSQTLNHNVMYWYQQKSSQAPKLLFHYYDKDFNNEADTPDNFQSRRPNTSFCFLDIRSPGLGDTAMYLCATSRIGGQETQYFGPGTRLLVL.